These T cell receptor beta chains were read from a single sample in a study of OX40 agonist ivuxolimab in advanced cancers. Here immunoSEQ multiplex PCR was the method, and the copy in TCRdb shows in-frame clones only, minus some. This sample has 20,000 to 25,000 clones, with about four fifths found just once. The specimen was CD4+ or CD8+ T cells sorted from blood, collected in a trial of the OX40 agonist ivuxolimab. The origin of the receptors is an adult with an advanced solid tumor such as melanoma, head and neck, liver or kidney cancer. The CDR3 runs from the conserved cysteine through the conserved F or W. A D gene is named only where the DNA matches it firmly. Size values are once, few and many counts, or a class for expanded clones, and some rows have none.

size	V	length	J	D	CDR3	DNA
once	TRBV19	12	TRBJ1-1	.	CASSERWTEAFF	TGTGCCAGTAGTGAGAGGTGGACTGAAGCTTTCTTT
few	TRBV19	12	TRBJ1-1	.	CASRRLWTEAFF	TGTGCCAGTAGGAGGTTATGGACTGAAGCTTTCTTT
many	TRBV7-9	17	TRBJ1-6	TRBD1	CASSLWVGTGSFSPLHF	TGTGCCAGCAGCCTATGGGTTGGGACAGGGAGTTTTTCACCCCTCCACTTT
.	TRBV27	13	TRBJ2-1	.	CASSLPTGYEQFF	TGTGCCAGCAGTTTGCCCACCGGATATGAGCAGTTCTTC
once	TRBV4-1	14	TRBJ2-2	.	CASSQVAGAGELFF	TGCGCCAGCAGCCAAGTGGCAGGGGCCGGGGAGCTGTTTTTT
.	TRBV7-6	12	TRBJ2-7	.	CASSLASEEQYF	TGTGCCAGCAGCTTAGCGTCGGAAGAGCAGTACTTC
.	TRBV7-2	15	TRBJ2-1	TRBD1	CASILYPGTDNEQFF	TGTGCCAGCATCCTATATCCCGGGACAGACAATGAGCAGTTCTTC
.	TRBV29-1	15	TRBJ2-2	TRBD2	CSVQTSGSPPGELFF	TGCAGCGTCCAGACTAGCGGGAGCCCACCCGGGGAGCTGTTTTTT
.	TRBV6-5	13	TRBJ2-2	.	CATLGVNTGELFF	TGTGCCACCCTCGGGGTGAACACCGGGGAGCTGTTTTTT
.	TRBV19	15	TRBJ2-5	.	CATSPIVPPKETQYF	TGTGCCACCTCACCCATTGTCCCCCCCAAAGAGACCCAGTACTTC
.	TRBV28	18	TRBJ2-7	TRBD2	CASSLMGLAGGRSYEQYF	TGTGCCAGCAGTTTAATGGGACTAGCGGGAGGAAGGTCCTACGAGCAGTACTTC
.	TRBV7-9	16	TRBJ2-3	.	CASSLAPSGLSDTQYF	TGTGCCAGCAGCTTAGCGCCCAGCGGGTTATCAGATACGCAGTATTTT
.	TRBV19	12	TRBJ2-7	TRBD2	CASGTSSYEQYF	TGTGCCAGTGGGACTAGTAGCTACGAGCAGTACTTC
.	TRBV30	14	TRBJ2-1	TRBD2	CAMEGLAGNNEQFF	TGTGCCATGGAGGGGCTAGCGGGAAACAATGAGCAGTTCTTC
.	TRBV28	14	TRBJ1-1	TRBD1	CASSEQGAYTEAFF	TGTGCCAGCAGCGAACAGGGGGCCTACACTGAAGCTTTCTTT
.	TRBV29-1	12	TRBJ2-5	.	CSVEQEQETQYF	TGCAGCGTGGAACAGGAACAAGAGACCCAGTACTTC
.	TRBV11-2	15	TRBJ2-3	.	CASSLDLVSTDTQYF	TGTGCCAGCAGCTTAGATTTGGTTAGCACAGATACGCAGTATTTT
.	TRBV28	15	TRBJ2-7	TRBD1	CASSFWQGVAYEQYF	TGTGCCAGCAGTTTTTGGCAGGGGGTCGCGTACGAGCAGTACTTC
.	TRBV6-1	16	TRBJ2-1	.	CASSELKGGSYNEQFF	TGTGCCAGCAGTGAATTAAAGGGGGGCTCCTACAATGAGCAGTTCTTC
.	TRBV28	15	TRBJ1-1	.	CASSPLEGADTEAFF	TGTGCCAGCAGTCCCCTCGAAGGGGCGGACACTGAAGCTTTCTTT
.	TRBV7-9	14	TRBJ2-7	TRBD2	CASSFSTSGYEQYF	TGTGCCAGCAGCTTCTCGACTAGCGGCTACGAGCAGTACTTC
.	TRBV9	15	TRBJ2-1	.	CASSVDGSEYNEQFF	TGTGCCAGCAGCGTAGACGGGAGTGAATACAATGAGCAGTTCTTC
.	TRBV5-1	14	TRBJ2-7	.	CASSLAGGAKEQYF	TGCGCCAGCAGCTTGGCTGGAGGGGCGAAAGAGCAGTACTTC
.	TRBV29-1	14	TRBJ1-3	.	CSVEGTDSGNTIYF	TGCAGCGTTGAAGGGACAGACTCTGGAAACACCATATATTTT
once	TRBV28	16	TRBJ2-1	.	CASSSGLGPGGDEQFF	TGTGCCAGCAGTTCTGGGCTCGGACCTGGGGGAGATGAGCAGTTCTTC
.	TRBV9	14	TRBJ2-7	TRBD2	CASSVAGREEEQYF	TGTGCCAGCAGCGTAGCTGGGCGGGAGGAGGAGCAGTACTTC
.	TRBV27	15	TRBJ1-1	TRBD1	CASSLSQGLGTEAFF	TGTGCCAGCAGTTTATCACAGGGGTTGGGCACTGAAGCTTTCTTT
.	TRBV27	14	TRBJ2-7	.	CASSWFGKGYEQYF	TGTGCCAGCAGTTGGTTTGGGAAGGGCTACGAGCAGTACTTC
few	TRBV5-1	13	TRBJ1-1	.	CASSLEVGAEAFF	TGCGCCAGCAGCTTGGAGGTGGGAGCTGAAGCTTTCTTT
.	TRBV6-6	14	TRBJ2-1	.	CASKVGYRVHEQFF	TGTGCCAGCAAGGTGGGCTATAGAGTCCATGAGCAGTTCTTC
once	TRBV28	14	TRBJ1-3	TRBD1	CASSEQGAADTIYF	TGTGCCAGCAGTGAACAGGGGGCTGCAGACACCATATATTTT